Reported below is one T cell receptor beta chain. Its antigen is still unknown. As to time point: peripheral blood 6 weeks after treatment start. The sample originates from a study of PD-L1 blockade in urothelial cancer. The repertoire was sequenced with immunoSEQ multiplex PCR; TCRdb's copy has only in-frame clones and lacks some. The repertoire holds 25,000 to 30,000 clones, with 84% as singletons. V lost 0 bases and J lost 0; bases outside the gene matches: 5. The CDR3 has 16 amino acids. From germline, CDR1 is SQVTM and CDR2 ANQGSEA. General study findings and limits: By 3 weeks, tumor-associated blood clones had expanded more in durable-benefit patients.

This sequence joins TRBV29-1 and TRBJ2-3; 8 nucleotides agree with TRBD2. This clonotype originated in an older man with urothelial cancer. The input for sequencing was PBMCs, taken around atezolizumab (anti-PD-L1) treatment. The CDR3 sequence is CSVEDRASGSTDTQYF. The CDR3 DNA follows: TGCAGCGTTGAAGATCGGGCTAGCGGGAGCACAGATACGCAGTATTTT.